This TCR beta chain was sequenced during a study of OX40 agonist ivuxolimab in advanced cancers. Turning to the study itself: Dose-escalation patients' cancers were hepatocellular carcinoma, melanoma, renal cell or head and neck cancer. Cohort: roughly 79% men, mean age roughly 60, aged roughly 20 to 79.

CDR1 and CDR2 from the germline V gene are SGHAT and FQNNGV. The CDR3 is made up of 16 amino acids. Losses at the gene ends were 2 bases for V and 3 bases for J; bases not matched to a gene: 5. Generated by immunoSEQ multiplex PCR, the TCRdb table keeps only in-frame clones and is missing some. The table shows 3,600 or so clones, with 73% occurring only once. General study points: Dosing at 0.1 to 3.0 mg/kg was accompanied by clonal expansion of CD4+ and CD8+ blood T cells by week 6.

Of note for this clone: Its antigen is currently unknown.

The chain couples TRBV11-2 to TRBJ2-1, with 9 bases matching TRBD1. The TCR was taken from an adult with an advanced solid tumor such as melanoma, head and neck, liver or kidney cancer. The input for sequencing was CD4+ or CD8+ T cells sorted from blood, taken in a trial of the OX40 agonist ivuxolimab. Here the CDR3 reads CASSLSGQGYYNEQFF. In DNA, the CDR3 is TGTGCCAGCAGCTTATCCGGACAGGGGTACTACAATGAGCAGTTCTTC.